This entry features one T cell receptor beta chain sequence. Its antigen is not known. The table came from immunoSEQ multiplex PCR; TCRdb's copy has only in-frame clones and leaves some out. The sample comprises about 120,000 clones, approximately 93% of which are singletons, and approximately 1.2% rests with the top ten. These data come from a study of graft-versus-host responses after intestinal transplantation. Study context: Induction using anti-thymocyte globulin, followed by tacrolimus and steroids for 2 to 4 years, was given to all recipients.

Per the germline V gene, CDR1 is SEHNR and CDR2 is FQNEAQ (reference sequence). V shed 0 bases, J shed 9 bases, and the junction held 5 bases outside the gene matches. This CDR3 comprises 14 residues. The V and J genes are TRBV7-9 and TRBJ1-5; TRBD1 aligns across 7 bases. The sequenced sample was unstimulated CD8+ T cells sorted from spleen or lymph node cells, obtained before transplant. This receptor was taken from a human donor who was the organ donor for an intestinal transplant. This chain's CDR3 is CASSLAGGEGPQHF. DNA for the CDR3: TGTGCCAGCAGCTTAGCAGGGGGCGAGGGGCCCCAGCATTTT.